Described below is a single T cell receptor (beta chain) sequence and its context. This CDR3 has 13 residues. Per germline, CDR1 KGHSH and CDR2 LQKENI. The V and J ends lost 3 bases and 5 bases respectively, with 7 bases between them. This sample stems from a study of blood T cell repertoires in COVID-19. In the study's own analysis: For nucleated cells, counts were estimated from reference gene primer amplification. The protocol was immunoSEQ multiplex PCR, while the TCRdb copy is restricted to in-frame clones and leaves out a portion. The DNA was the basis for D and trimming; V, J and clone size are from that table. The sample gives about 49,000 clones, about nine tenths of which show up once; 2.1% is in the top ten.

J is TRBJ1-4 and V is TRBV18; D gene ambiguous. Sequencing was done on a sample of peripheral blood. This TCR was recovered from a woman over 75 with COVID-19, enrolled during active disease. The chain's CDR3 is CASSPERNEKLFF. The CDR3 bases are TGTGCCAGCTCACCTGAACGGAATGAAAAACTGTTTTTT.